These T cell receptor beta chains were read from a single sample in a study of Tregs in tolerant kidney transplant recipients. TCRdb keeps only in-frame clones here, not all; method: immunoSEQ multiplex PCR. Altogether around 230,000 clones are present, 84% being singletons, with the ten largest covering 0.64%. The sample was CD4+ T cells from blood. These receptors were obtained from a human donor in good health. The CDR3 runs from the conserved cysteine through the conserved F or W. A D gene is named only where the DNA matches it firmly. Expanded clones are given a class, and other clones once, few, many or no size at all.

j_call	clone_size	d_call	v_call	cdr3_length	cdr3_aa	cdr3_nt
TRBJ1-1	.	TRBD1	TRBV5-1	14	CASSSTGGSTEAFF	TGCGCCAGCAGCTCGACAGGGGGGTCCACTGAAGCTTTCTTT
TRBJ2-2	.	.	TRBV7-8	16	CASSLDAGLSTGELFF	TGTGCCAGCAGCCTAGACGCCGGGCTATCCACCGGGGAGCTGTTTTTT
TRBJ1-1	.	.	TRBV11-2	16	CASSLRIGRVNTEAFF	TGTGCCAGCAGCTTGAGAATTGGCAGGGTTAACACTGAAGCTTTCTTT
TRBJ1-5	.	TRBD1	TRBV19	17	CASSIDPRTGGDQPQHF	TGTGCCAGTAGTATAGATCCCCGGACAGGGGGCGACCAGCCCCAGCATTTT
TRBJ2-5	.	TRBD1	TRBV18	14	CASSRPETGETQYF	TGTGCCAGCTCTCGACCAGAGACAGGGGAGACCCAGTACTTC
TRBJ1-2	.	.	TRBV2	13	CASSEGGKYGYTF	TGTGCCAGCAGTGAAGGCGGGAAATATGGCTACACCTTC
TRBJ1-1	once	.	TRBV2	13	CASKLNSVTEAFF	TGTGCCAGCAAACTTAACTCGGTCACTGAAGCTTTCTTT
TRBJ1-1	.	TRBD1	TRBV6-5	15	CASSYDRGKDTEAFF	TGTGCCAGCAGTTACGACAGGGGGAAGGACACTGAAGCTTTCTTT
TRBJ2-7	.	.	TRBV6-6	13	CASSYERLSEQYF	TGTGCCAGCAGTTACGAACGGTTAAGCGAGCAGTACTTC
TRBJ1-5	few	.	TRBV19	15	CASSMERTGNQPQHF	TGTGCCAGTAGTATGGAGCGTACTGGCAATCAGCCCCAGCATTTT
TRBJ2-5	once	TRBD1	TRBV18	15	CASSPSYGTGKTQYF	TGTGCCAGCTCACCAAGTTACGGGACAGGGAAGACCCAGTACTTC
TRBJ2-1	.	TRBD2	TRBV7-8	14	CASSSFWTSDEQFF	TGTGCCAGCAGCTCTTTTTGGACTAGCGATGAGCAGTTCTTC
TRBJ2-1	.	TRBD2	TRBV7-3	16	CASSLRPSGGGDEQFF	TGTGCCAGCAGCTTAAGGCCTAGCGGGGGAGGAGATGAGCAGTTCTTC
TRBJ2-7	.	TRBD1	TRBV7-9	14	CASSLGTGDHEQYF	TGTGCCAGCAGCTTGGGGACAGGGGACCACGAGCAGTACTTC
TRBJ1-5	.	TRBD1	TRBV5-1	15	CASSLAPGGDQPQHF	TGCGCCAGCAGCTTGGCCCCAGGGGGTGATCAGCCCCAGCATTTT
TRBJ2-5	.	.	TRBV6-5	13	CASSPHTAETQYF	TGTGCCAGCAGTCCCCACACGGCGGAGACCCAGTACTTC
TRBJ2-7	.	.	TRBV6-5	12	CASSYSGDEQYF	TGTGCCAGCAGTTACTCTGGGGACGAGCAGTACTTC
TRBJ2-7	.	TRBD1	TRBV5-1	16	CASSIGTAVSSYEQYF	TGCGCCAGCAGCATAGGGACAGCCGTTAGCTCCTACGAGCAGTACTTC
TRBJ2-5	.	.	TRBV5-4	13	CASSLGIPETQYF	TGTGCCAGCAGCTTGGGAATTCCAGAGACCCAGTACTTC
TRBJ1-1	.	TRBD1	TRBV19	14	CASSAQGANTEAFF	TGTGCCAGTAGCGCCCAGGGGGCCAACACTGAAGCTTTCTTT
TRBJ1-2	.	.	TRBV6-6	15	CASSYDLGRAFGYTF	TGTGCCAGCAGTTACGACCTTGGACGGGCTTTCGGCTACACCTTC
TRBJ2-3	.	.	TRBV10-2	13	CASSRDLRDTQYF	TGCGCCAGCAGTCGGGACCTAAGGGATACGCAGTATTTT
TRBJ2-5	.	.	TRBV5-1	14	CASSFLGNQETQYF	TGCGCCAGCAGCTTTCTAGGCAACCAAGAGACCCAGTACTTC
TRBJ2-2	.	TRBD2	TRBV7-9	17	CASSLGLAGGHTGELFF	TGTGCCAGCAGCTTAGGACTAGCGGGAGGCCACACCGGGGAGCTGTTTTTT
TRBJ1-1	.	.	TRBV2	13	CASSLTGFGEAFF	TGTGCCAGCAGTCTTACAGGGTTTGGTGAAGCTTTCTTT
TRBJ2-2	few	TRBD1	TRBV25-1	16	CASSDSGQAETGELFF	TGTGCCAGCAGTGATTCGGGACAGGCCGAGACCGGGGAGCTGTTTTTT
TRBJ2-5	.	TRBD2	TRBV5-1	18	CASSSGLAGGLLGETQYF	TGCGCCAGCAGCTCCGGACTAGCGGGAGGGCTGTTGGGAGAGACCCAGTACTTC
TRBJ2-7	.	.	TRBV21-1	14	CASSKERESYEQYF	TGTGCCAGCAGCAAAGAGCGGGAGAGTTACGAGCAGTACTTC
TRBJ1-5	few	.	TRBV6-6	13	CASSRNEGEIQHF	TGTGCCAGCAGTCGTAATGAGGGGGAGATCCAGCATTTT
TRBJ2-2	.	.	TRBV4-1	16	CASSPRQTQNTGELFF	TGCGCCAGCAGCCCCCGACAGACGCAGAACACCGGGGAGCTGTTTTTT
TRBJ1-2	.	.	TRBV5-1	14	CASSLEALNYGYTF	TGCGCCAGCAGCTTGGAGGCACTTAACTATGGCTACACCTTC